One and the same sample provided the 16 T cell receptor beta chains below, sequenced in a study of spatial heterogeneity in lung cancer. The study's findings and limits: Expanded intratumoral alpha and beta TCR counts tracked tumor mutation counts.

For these receptors, no antigen is known. Time point reported: sample taken at primary tumor resection. TCRdb fed the 5' RACE reads into MiXCR, producing one record per CDR3 protein. The sample lists some 7,400 distinct CDR3 sequences; less than 8.5% were seen once. Sequenced material: lung tumor tissue, taken at surgery. These receptors were taken from a female donor with early-stage non-small cell lung cancer.

In this sample, this clonotype turned up many times. With the library built for alpha chains, this beta chain is off target and its frequency is not meaningful. The chain employs TRBV18 and TRBJ2-5, with D tentatively TRBD2 (5 bases). V shed 1 base and J shed 3 bases, with 9 bases lying between them. The CDR3 contains 14 residues. Per the germline V gene, CDR1 is KGHSH and CDR2 is LQKENI. In DNA, the CDR3 is TGTGCCAGCTCACCACTCCGGACTGAAGAGACCCAGTACTTC. Protein sequence: CASSPLRTEETQYF.

This clonotype came up many times. A library prepared for alpha chains yielded this beta chain as an off-target read; its size is of little meaning. The chain joins TRBV20-1 to TRBJ1-2; the match to TRBD1 covers 9 bases. CDR1 and CDR2 from the germline V gene are DFQATT and SNEGSKA (reference sequence). The V and J ends lost 4 bases and 3 bases, in that order; junction bases with no gene match: 9. CDR3 length equals 15 residues. This CDR3 reads CSATRQGDTDYGYTF. CDR3 bases: TGCAGTGCTACCCGACAGGGGGATACTGACTATGGCTACACCTTC.

At least ten counts were recorded for this clonotype. This beta chain was picked up by a library intended for alpha chains and is off target, so its count carries little meaning. V and J are TRBV7-8 and TRBJ2-5; D gene uncertain. The V and J ends lost 5 bases and 0 bases respectively, with 4 bases between them. The CDR3 is made up of 12 amino acids. CDR1 and CDR2 (germline): SGHVS, FQNEAQ. Here the CDR3 reads CASSRDQETQYF. The DNA for the CDR3 is TGTGCCAGCAGCCGGGACCAAGAGACCCAGTACTTC. Variable domain in full (rest from reference TRBV7-8 and TRBJ2-5): GAGVSQSPRYKVAKRGQDVALRCDPISGHVSLFWYQQALGQGPEFLTYFQNEAQLDKSGLPSDRFFAERPEGSVSTLKIQRTQQEDSAVYLCASSRDQETQYFGPGTRLLVL.

With respect to this clonotype: A library prepared for alpha chains yielded this beta chain as an off-target read; its size is of little meaning. The chain is built from TRBV20-1 and TRBJ2-7, with D hard to call. Trimming left V 5 bases short and J 5 bases short, with 10 bases between. In germline, CDR1 is DFQATT, CDR2 SNEGSKA (reference sequence). The CDR3 totals 11 residues. Written as DNA, the CDR3 is TGCAGTGCTCCTTTTGGCGACGAGCAGTACTTC. Translation: CSAPFGDEQYF.

By share, this clonotype counts as medium-sized. Being off target in a library aimed at alpha chains, this beta chain has a size of little meaning. This chain joins TRBV6-5 and TRBJ1-2; TRBD1 agrees at 9 bases. This CDR3 spans 14 amino acids. The V and J ends lost 6 bases and 4 bases, in that order; junction bases with no gene match: 6. Per the germline V gene, CDR1 is MNHEY and CDR2 is SVGAGI. As DNA, the CDR3 is TGTGCCAGCAGAAGGGGGACAGGGCTCTATGGCTACACCTTC. Amino acids: CASRRGTGLYGYTF.

Ten or more counts support this clonotype. This beta chain is an off-target read within a library intended for alpha chains, so its frequency means little. The chain is built from TRBV12-3 or TRBV12-4 and TRBJ1-1; weak D call: TRBD1 (6 bases). V lost 6 bases and J lost 0, with 14 bases in between. This CDR3 spans 15 amino acids. CDR3 coding DNA: TGTGCCAGCAGAGATTGGACAGATTTGAACACTGAAGCTTTCTTT. This translates into CASRDWTDLNTEAFF.

This clonotype was seen ten or more times. The library was built for alpha chains, so this beta chain is an off-target read and its size means little. The chain is built from TRBV7-9 and TRBJ2-1; D is unresolved. Trimming cost V 0 bases and J 6 bases, with 9 bases left between them. The CDR3 consists of 14 residues. Germline lookup yields CDR1 SEHNR and CDR2 FQNEAQ (reference sequence). CDR3 DNA sequence: TGTGCCAGCAGCTTAGCCGGTTCGGGCAATGAGCAGTTCTTC. This translates into CASSLAGSGNEQFF.

In this sample, this clonotype turned up many times. Within a library made for alpha chains, this beta chain is off target, and its count is uninformative. This chain joins TRBV9 and TRBJ2-3; TRBD1 might be the D (5 bases). CDR3 length equals 15 residues. The V end lost 0 bases, the J end lost 0 bases, and 8 bases lay between the germline ends. Per germline, CDR1 SGDLS and CDR2 YYNGEE. CDR3 nucleotides: TGTGCCAGCAGCGTAGGACAGCGTAGCACAGATACGCAGTATTTT. Its translation: CASSVGQRSTDTQYF. The full variable domain, with the rest looked up from reference TRBV9 and TRBJ2-3, is DSGVTQTPKHLITATGQRVTLRCSPRSGDLSVYWYQQSLDQGLQFLIQYYNGEERAKGNILERFSAQQFPDLHSELNLSSLELGDSALYFCASSVGQRSTDTQYFGPGTRLTVL.

This clonotype was picked up many times. A library prepared for alpha chains yielded this beta chain as an off-target read; its size is of little meaning. The chain joins TRBV7-8 to TRBJ2-3; D may be TRBD2 (6 bases). V was clipped by 0 bases and J by 2 bases, with 9 bases between them. The germline V gene encodes CDR1 SGHVS and CDR2 FQNEAQ. CDR3 size: 15 residues. CDR3 loop: CASSLAGRTTDTQYF. DNA for the CDR3: TGTGCCAGCAGCTTAGCCGGGAGAACCACAGATACGCAGTATTTT.

There are many counts of this clonotype. Being off target in a library aimed at alpha chains, this beta chain has a size of little meaning. This chain links TRBV18 with TRBJ2-7, with a weak D call TRBD1 (5 bases). The germline V and J ends were trimmed by 3 bases and 5 bases, with 8 bases remaining between them. The CDR3 runs to 12 residues. Germline V gene data show CDR1 as KGHSH and CDR2 as LQKENI. The CDR3 spells CASSPVRDEQYF. The CDR3 coding sequence is TGTGCCAGCTCACCCGTCAGGGACGAGCAGTACTTC.

This clonotype was seen repeatedly, ten times or more. Because the library targeted alpha chains, this beta chain is an off-target read whose size means little. This chain links TRBV6-1 with TRBJ2-7, with D maybe TRBD1 (6 bases). V was shortened by 4 bases and J by 5 bases, with 18 bases between the two germline ends. The CDR3 spans 15 residues. Germline V gives CDR1 MNHNS, CDR2 SASEGT. The CDR3 spells CASSAHSPRQDEQYF. The DNA of the CDR3 is TGTGCCAGCAGTGCTCACAGCCCGAGACAGGACGAGCAGTACTTC.

This clonotype is medium-sized in the sample. The library was designed around alpha chains, so this beta chain is a stray read whose abundance carries little weight. V gene TRBV2 combines with J gene TRBJ2-7, with no clear D. The CDR3 length is 11 residues. CDR1 and CDR2 from the germline V gene are SNHLY and FYNNEI. The V end was cut by 7 bases, the J end by 0 bases, with 4 bases between. This chain's CDR3 is CASKVSYEQYF. The CDR3 DNA follows: TGTGCCAGCAAGGTCTCCTACGAGCAGTACTTC.

This clonotype was found many times. This beta chain represents an off-target read in a library built for alpha chains; its size is of limited meaning. The chain uses TRBV7-2 and TRBJ2-7; TRBD1 might be the D (5 bases). Per the germline V gene, CDR1 is SGHTA and CDR2 is FQGNSA. The V gene lost 0 bases and the J gene lost 5 bases, with 11 bases spanning the gap. CDR3 length: 14 residues. CDR3 loop: CASSLAAGHDEQYF. CDR3 bases: TGTGCCAGCAGCTTAGCGGCAGGGCACGACGAGCAGTACTTC.

There are many counts of this clonotype. The library was built for alpha chains, so this beta chain is an off-target read and its size means little. The chain links TRBV3-1 to TRBJ2-7; TRBD1 aligns across 10 bases. The CDR3 consists of 14 residues. Trimming removed 5 bases from V and 3 bases from J; junction bases left unmatched: 4. Germline CDR1 and CDR2: LGHDT and YNNKEL (reference sequence). Written as DNA, the CDR3 is TGTGCCAGCAGCTACCGGGACAGGGGCTACGAGCAGTACTTC. Encoded protein: CASSYRDRGYEQYF.

This clonotype appeared many times. Being off target in a library aimed at alpha chains, this beta chain has a size of little meaning. The gene calls are TRBV7-2 and TRBJ2-5, with 10 bases aligning to TRBD2. The CDR3 runs 15 residues. The V and J ends lost 5 bases and 4 bases, in that order; junction bases with no gene match: 7. In germline, CDR1 is SGHTA, CDR2 FQGNSA. The CDR3: CASSLLAGVVETQYF. The DNA for the CDR3 is TGTGCCAGCAGCCTCCTAGCGGGAGTCGTAGAGACCCAGTACTTC. Variable domain in full (rest from reference TRBV7-2 and TRBJ2-5): GAGVSQSPSNKVTEKGKDVELRCDPISGHTALYWYRQSLGQGLEFLIYFQGNSAPDKSGLPSDRFSAERTGGSVSTLTIQRTQQEDSAVYLCASSLLAGVVETQYFGPGTRLLVL.

By share, this clonotype counts as medium-sized (0.01 to 0.1%). This beta chain represents an off-target read in a library built for alpha chains; its size is of limited meaning. V gene TRBV7-8 combines with J gene TRBJ1-2; 11 bases are a match to TRBD1. Trimming cost V 5 bases and J 6 bases; bases outside gene matches: 2. Per germline, CDR1 SGHVS and CDR2 FQNEAQ. CDR3 length equals 13 residues. The CDR3 nucleotides are TGTGCCAGCAGCCAGGACAGGGGGCATGGCTACACCTTC. This translates into CASSQDRGHGYTF.